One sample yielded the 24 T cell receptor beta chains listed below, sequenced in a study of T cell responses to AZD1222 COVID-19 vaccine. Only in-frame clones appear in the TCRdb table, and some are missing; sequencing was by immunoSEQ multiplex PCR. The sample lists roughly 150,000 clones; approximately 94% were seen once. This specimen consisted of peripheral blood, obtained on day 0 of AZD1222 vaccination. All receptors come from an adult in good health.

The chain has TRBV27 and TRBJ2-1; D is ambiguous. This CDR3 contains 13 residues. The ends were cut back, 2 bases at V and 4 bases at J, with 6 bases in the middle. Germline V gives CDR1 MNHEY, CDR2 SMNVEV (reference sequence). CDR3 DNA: TGTGCCAGCAGTTTACGGTTTTACAATGAGCAGTTCTTC. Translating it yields CASSLRFYNEQFF.

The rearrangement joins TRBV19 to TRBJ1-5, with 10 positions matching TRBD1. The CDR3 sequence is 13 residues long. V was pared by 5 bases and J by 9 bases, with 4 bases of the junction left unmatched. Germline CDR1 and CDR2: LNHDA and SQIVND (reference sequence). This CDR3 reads CASSEDRGRPQHF. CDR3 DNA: TGTGCCAGTAGTGAGGACAGGGGGAGGCCCCAGCATTTT.

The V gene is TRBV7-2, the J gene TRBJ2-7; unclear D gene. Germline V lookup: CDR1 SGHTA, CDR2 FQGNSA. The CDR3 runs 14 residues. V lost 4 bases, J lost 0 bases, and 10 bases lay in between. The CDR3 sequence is CASSSIPHSYEQYF. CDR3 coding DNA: TGTGCCAGCAGCTCAATACCCCACTCCTACGAGCAGTACTTC.

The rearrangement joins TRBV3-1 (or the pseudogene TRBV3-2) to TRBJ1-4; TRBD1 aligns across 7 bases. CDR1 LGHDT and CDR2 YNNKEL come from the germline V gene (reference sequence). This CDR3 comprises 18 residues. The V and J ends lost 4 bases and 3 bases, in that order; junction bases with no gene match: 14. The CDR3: CASSRMAGQARANEKLFF. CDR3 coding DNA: TGTGCCAGCAGCCGGATGGCCGGACAGGCGCGGGCTAATGAAAAACTGTTTTTT.

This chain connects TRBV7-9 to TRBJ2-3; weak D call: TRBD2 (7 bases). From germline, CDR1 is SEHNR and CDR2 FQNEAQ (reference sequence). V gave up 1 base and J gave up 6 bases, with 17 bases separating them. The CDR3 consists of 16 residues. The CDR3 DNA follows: TGTGCCAGCAGCTTAGGCCGGGGGGCCATGGTGGATACGCAGTATTTT. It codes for CASSLGRGAMVDTQYF.

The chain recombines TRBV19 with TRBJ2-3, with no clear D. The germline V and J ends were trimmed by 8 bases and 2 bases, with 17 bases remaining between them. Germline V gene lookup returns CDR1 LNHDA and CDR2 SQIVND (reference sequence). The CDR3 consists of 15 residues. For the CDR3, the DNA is TGTGCCAGTGCTGCTTTGTTTCCCATCACAGATACGCAGTATTTT. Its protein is CASAALFPITDTQYF.

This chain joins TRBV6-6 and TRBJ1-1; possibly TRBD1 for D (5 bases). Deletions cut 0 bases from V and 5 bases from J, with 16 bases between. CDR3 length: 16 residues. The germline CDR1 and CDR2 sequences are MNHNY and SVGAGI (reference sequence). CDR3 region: CASSYSSLRGGTEAFF. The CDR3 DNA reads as TGTGCCAGCAGTTACTCGAGTTTGAGGGGTGGGACTGAAGCTTTCTTT.

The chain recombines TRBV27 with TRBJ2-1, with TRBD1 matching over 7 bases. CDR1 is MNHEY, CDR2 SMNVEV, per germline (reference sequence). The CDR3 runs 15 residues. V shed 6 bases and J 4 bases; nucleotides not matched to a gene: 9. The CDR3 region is CASRLGTARYNEQFF. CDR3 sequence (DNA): TGTGCCAGCAGGCTAGGGACAGCAAGATACAATGAGCAGTTCTTC.

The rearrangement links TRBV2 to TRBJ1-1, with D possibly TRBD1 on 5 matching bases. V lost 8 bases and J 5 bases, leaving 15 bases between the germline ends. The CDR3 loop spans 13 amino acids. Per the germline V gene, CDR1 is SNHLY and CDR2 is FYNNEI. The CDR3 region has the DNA TGTGCCAGCCTGAAGGGGTATGAGACTGAAGCTTTCTTT. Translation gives CASLKGYETEAFF.

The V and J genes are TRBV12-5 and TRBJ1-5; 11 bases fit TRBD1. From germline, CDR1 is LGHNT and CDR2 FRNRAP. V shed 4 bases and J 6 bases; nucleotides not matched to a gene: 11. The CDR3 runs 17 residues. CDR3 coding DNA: TGTGCTAGTGGTTCGGAACTGGGACAGGGGGGGAGTCAGCCCCAGCATTTT. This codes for CASGSELGQGGSQPQHF.

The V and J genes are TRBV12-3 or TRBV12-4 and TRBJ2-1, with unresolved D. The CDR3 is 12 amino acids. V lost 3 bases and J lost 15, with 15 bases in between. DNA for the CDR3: TGTGCCAGCAGTTTGGCACGATTAAATTGGTTCTTC. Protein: CASSLARLNWFF.

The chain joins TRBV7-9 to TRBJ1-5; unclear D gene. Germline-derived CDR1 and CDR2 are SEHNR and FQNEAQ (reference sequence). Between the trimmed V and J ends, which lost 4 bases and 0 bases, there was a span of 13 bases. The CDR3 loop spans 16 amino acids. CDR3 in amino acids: CASSSHGGFSNQPQHF. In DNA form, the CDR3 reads TGTGCCAGCAGCTCCCACGGAGGATTTAGCAATCAGCCCCAGCATTTT.

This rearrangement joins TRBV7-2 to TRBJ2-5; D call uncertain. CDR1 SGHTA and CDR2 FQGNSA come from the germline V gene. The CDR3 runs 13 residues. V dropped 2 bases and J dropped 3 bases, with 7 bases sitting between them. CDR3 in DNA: TGTGCCAGCAGCTTATCAGTCGAAGAGACCCAGTACTTC. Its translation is CASSLSVEETQYF.

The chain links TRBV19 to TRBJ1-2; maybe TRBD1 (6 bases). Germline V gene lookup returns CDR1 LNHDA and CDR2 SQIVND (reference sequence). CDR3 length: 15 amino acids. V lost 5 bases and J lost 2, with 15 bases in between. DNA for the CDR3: TGTGCCAGTAGTCTGGGGCCAGGGGCAAACTATGGCTACACCTTC. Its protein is CASSLGPGANYGYTF.

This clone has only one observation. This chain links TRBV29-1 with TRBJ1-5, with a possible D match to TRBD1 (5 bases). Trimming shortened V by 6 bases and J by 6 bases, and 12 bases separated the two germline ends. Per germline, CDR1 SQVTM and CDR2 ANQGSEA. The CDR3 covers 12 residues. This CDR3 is CSVGTGGQPQHF. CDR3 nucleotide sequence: TGCAGCGTAGGGACTGGGGGTCAGCCCCAGCATTTT.

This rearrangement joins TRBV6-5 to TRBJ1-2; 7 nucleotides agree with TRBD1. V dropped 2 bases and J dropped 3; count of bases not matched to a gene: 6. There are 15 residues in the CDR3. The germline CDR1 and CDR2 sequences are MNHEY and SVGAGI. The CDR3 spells CASSYRPGQHYGYTF. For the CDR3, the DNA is TGTGCCAGCAGTTACAGGCCGGGACAGCACTATGGCTACACCTTC.

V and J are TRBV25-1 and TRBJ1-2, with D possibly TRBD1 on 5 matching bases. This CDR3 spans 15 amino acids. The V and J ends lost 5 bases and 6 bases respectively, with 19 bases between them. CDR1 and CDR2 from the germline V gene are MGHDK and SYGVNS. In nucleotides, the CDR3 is TGTGCCAGCAGTTTCCCTACCGGGGGTGGGAATGGCTACACCTTC. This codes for CASSFPTGGGNGYTF.

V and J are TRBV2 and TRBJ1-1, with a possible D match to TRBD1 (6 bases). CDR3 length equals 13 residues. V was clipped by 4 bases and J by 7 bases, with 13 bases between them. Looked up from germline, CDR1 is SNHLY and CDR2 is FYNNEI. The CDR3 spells CASSGNEGVEAFF. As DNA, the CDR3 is TGTGCCAGCAGTGGGAACGAGGGGGTTGAAGCTTTCTTT.

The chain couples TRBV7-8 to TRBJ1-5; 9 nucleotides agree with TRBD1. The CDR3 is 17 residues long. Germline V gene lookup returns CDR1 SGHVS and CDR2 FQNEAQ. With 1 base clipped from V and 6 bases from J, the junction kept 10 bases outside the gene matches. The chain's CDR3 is CASSLDTGGWGSQPQHF. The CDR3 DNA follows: TGTGCCAGCAGCTTAGACACAGGGGGCTGGGGCAGTCAGCCCCAGCATTTT.

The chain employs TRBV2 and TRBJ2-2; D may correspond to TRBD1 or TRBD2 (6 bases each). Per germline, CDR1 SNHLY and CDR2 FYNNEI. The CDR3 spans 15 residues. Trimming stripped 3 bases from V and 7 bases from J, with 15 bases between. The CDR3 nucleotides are TGTGCCAGCAGTGAGAGGGGGGCGATGGGCGGGGAGCTGTTTTTT. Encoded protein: CASSERGAMGGELFF.

CDR3 sequence reads: CAWTGTGGGYTF. The CDR3 bases are TGTGCCTGGACCGGGACAGGCGGCGGCTACACCTTC. The rearrangement joins TRBV30 to TRBJ1-2; 8 positions agree with TRBD1. CDR1 GTSNPN and CDR2 SVGIG come from the germline V gene (reference sequence). V lost 4 bases, J lost 8 bases, and 6 bases stayed unmatched. CDR3 length: 12 amino acids.

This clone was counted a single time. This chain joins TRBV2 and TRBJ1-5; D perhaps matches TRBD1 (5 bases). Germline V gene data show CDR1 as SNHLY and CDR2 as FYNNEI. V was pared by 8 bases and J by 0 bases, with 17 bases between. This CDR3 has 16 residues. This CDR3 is CASAKVGGFSNQPQHF. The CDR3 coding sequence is TGTGCCAGCGCTAAGGTGGGGGGGTTTAGCAATCAGCCCCAGCATTTT.

CDR3 in DNA: TGTGCCAGCTCGCACCCCCCCGGTAACAAAGATACGCAGTATTTT. Residues: CASSHPPGNKDTQYF. The J gene is TRBJ2-3, the V gene TRBV25-1; D is uncertain. CDR3 length: 15 amino acids. V lost 8 bases to trimming and J lost 5 bases, with 20 bases between them. Germline CDR1 reads MGHDK; CDR2 reads SYGVNS.

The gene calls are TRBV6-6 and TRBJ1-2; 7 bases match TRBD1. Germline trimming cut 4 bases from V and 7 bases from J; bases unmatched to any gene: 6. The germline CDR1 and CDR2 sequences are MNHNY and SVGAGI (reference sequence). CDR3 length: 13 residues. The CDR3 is CASSLTGAGGYTF. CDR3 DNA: TGTGCCAGCAGTTTAACAGGGGCCGGTGGCTACACCTTC.